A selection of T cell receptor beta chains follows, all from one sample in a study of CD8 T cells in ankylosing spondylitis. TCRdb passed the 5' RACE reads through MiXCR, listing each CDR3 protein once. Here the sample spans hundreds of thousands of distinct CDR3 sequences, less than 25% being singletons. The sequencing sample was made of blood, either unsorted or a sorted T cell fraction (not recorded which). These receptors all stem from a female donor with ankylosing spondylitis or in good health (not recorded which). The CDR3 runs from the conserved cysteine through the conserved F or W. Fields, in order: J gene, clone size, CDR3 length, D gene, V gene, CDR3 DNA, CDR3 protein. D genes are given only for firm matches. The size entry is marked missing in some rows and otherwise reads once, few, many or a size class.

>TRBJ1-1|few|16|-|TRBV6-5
TGTGCCAGCAGTTACTCGATCGTAGGGGGATACACTGAAGCTTTCTTT
CASSYSIVGGYTEAFF
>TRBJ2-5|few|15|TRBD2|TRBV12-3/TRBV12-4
TGTGCCAGCAGTCCGGGGACTAGCGGGGGAGAGACCCAGTACTTC
CASSPGTSGGETQYF
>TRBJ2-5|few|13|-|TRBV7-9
TGTGCCAGCAGCCCACTAGCTCTAGGGACCCAGTACTTC
CASSPLALGTQYF
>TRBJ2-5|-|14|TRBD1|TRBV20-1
TGCAGTGCTCCCGGGACAGGGATTTCGGAGACCCAGTACTTC
CSAPGTGISETQYF
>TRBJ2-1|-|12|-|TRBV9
TGTGCCAGCAGCGTAGCTACGAATGAGCAGTTCTTC
CASSVATNEQFF
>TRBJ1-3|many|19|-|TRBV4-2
TGTGCCAGCAGCCAAGATATCTCGGGCGCCACCTCGTATGGAAACACCATATATTTT
CASSQDISGATSYGNTIYF
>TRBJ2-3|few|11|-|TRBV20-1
TGCAGTACACAAAGCACAGATACGCAGTATTTT
CSTQSTDTQYF
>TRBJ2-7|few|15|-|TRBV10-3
TGTGCCATCAGGGGGTCGGGGGCCGCCTCTGGGGAGCAGTACTTC
CAIRGSGAASGEQYF
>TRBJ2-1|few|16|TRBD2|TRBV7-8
TGTGCCAGCAGCTCCCCCCGGACTAGATCTGCCAATGAGCAGTTCTTC
CASSSPRTRSANEQFF
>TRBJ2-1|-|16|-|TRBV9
TGTGCCAGCAGCGTCCTCACTTCCAGCCCAGTGGGTGAGCAGTTCTTC
CASSVLTSSPVGEQFF
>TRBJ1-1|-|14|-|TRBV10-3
TGTGCCATCAGCAGAATCACAGGGAACACTGAAGCTTTCTTT
CAISRITGNTEAFF
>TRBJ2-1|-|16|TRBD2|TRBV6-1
TGTGCCAGCAGAGGACTAGCGGGAAGGTCCTACAATGAGCAGTTCTTC
CASRGLAGRSYNEQFF
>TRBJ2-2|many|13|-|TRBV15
TGTGCCACCAGGGCGCCGAGGGACGCGGAGCTGTTTTTT
CATRAPRDAELFF
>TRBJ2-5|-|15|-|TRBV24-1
TGTGCCACCAGTGAACCAGGCGGGGCGGAAGAGACCCAGTACTTC
CATSEPGGAEETQYF
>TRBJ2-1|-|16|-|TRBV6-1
TGTGCCACCGTGAATCGTCGGGGCAGGGTCGCAAATGAGCTGTTCTTC
CATVNRRGRVANELFF
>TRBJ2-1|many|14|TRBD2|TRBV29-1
TGCAGCGTTGAAGACAGGGAGGGGTACAATGAGCAGTTCTTC
CSVEDREGYNEQFF
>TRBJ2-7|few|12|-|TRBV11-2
TGTGCCAGCAGCTTAGAGAACCAGGGAATACACTTC
CASSLENQGIHF
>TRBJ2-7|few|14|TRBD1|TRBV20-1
TGCAGTGCTACCCGACAGGGGACCTCCTACGAGCAGTACTTC
CSATRQGTSYEQYF
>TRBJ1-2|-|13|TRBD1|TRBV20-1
TGCAGTGGGGGGACAGGGATATCACTAGGCTACACCTTC
CSGGTGISLGYTF